This T cell receptor (beta chain) was sequenced in a study of control samples from healthy donors and cancer patients. Trimming cost V 3 bases and J 0 bases; bases outside gene matches: 7. The CDR3 sequence is 17 residues long. Germline V gene data show CDR1 as LNHDA and CDR2 as SQIVND (reference sequence). Data came from immunoSEQ multiplex PCR; TCRdb stores just in-frame clones and leaves some out. The sample contains 85,000 to 95,000 clones, 88% of which appear only once. The receptor comes from a woman in her 70s in good health. The chain has TRBV19 and TRBJ2-1; TRBD2 aligns across 8 bases. Specimen: blood. The CDR3 DNA reads as TGTGCCAGTAGTATCAGACTAGCGCTTGACTCCTACAATGAGCAGTTCTTC. Translation gives CASSIRLALDSYNEQFF. The variable domain in full, completed from reference TRBV19 and TRBJ2-1, reads DGGITQSPKYLFRKEGQNVTLSCEQNLNHDAMYWYRQDPGQGLRLIYYSQIVNDFQKGDIAEGYSVSREKKESFPLTVTSAQKNPTAFYLCASSIRLALDSYNEQFFGPGTRLTVL.